The present TCR beta chain was sequenced within a study of blood T cell repertoires in COVID-19. The overall study: Sites across the United States, Italy and Spain contributed samples from acute and convalescent COVID-19. PBMCs, B-cell-depleted T cells, or T cells were the source of the cDNA or gDNA that made up the material.

Per the study methods: By means of reference gene primer amplification, nucleated cell counts were estimated. The protocol was immunoSEQ multiplex PCR, while the TCRdb copy is restricted to in-frame clones and leaves out a portion. D and trimming come from the DNA, and the V and J calls and clone size come from that table. The data contain under 300,000 clones, about nine tenths of them singletons. The receptor was isolated from a woman aged 40 to 55 who had recovered from COVID-19. The source material was peripheral blood.

The CDR3 sequence is CASLRDPPETQYF. DNA of the CDR3: TGTGCCAGCCTGCGGGACCCCCCAGAGACCCAGTACTTC. The V gene is TRBV12-3 or TRBV12-4, the J gene TRBJ2-5; D is perhaps TRBD2 (6 bases). V lost 8 bases, J lost 4 bases, and 14 bases lay in between. The CDR3 loop spans 13 amino acids.